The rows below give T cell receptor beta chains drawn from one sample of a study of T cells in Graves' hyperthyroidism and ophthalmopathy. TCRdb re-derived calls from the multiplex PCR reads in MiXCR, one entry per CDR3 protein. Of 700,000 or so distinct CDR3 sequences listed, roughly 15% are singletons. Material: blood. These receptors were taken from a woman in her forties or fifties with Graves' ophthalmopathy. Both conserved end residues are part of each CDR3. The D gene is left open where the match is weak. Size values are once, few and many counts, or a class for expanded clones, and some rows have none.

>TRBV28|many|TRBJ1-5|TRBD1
CASSFRGQKQPQHF
TGTGCCAGCAGTTTCAGGGGGCAAAAACAGCCCCAGCATTTT
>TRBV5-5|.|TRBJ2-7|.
CASSPRRDPRDEQYF
TGTGCCAGCAGCCCCCGCCGGGACCCTAGAGACGAGCAGTACTTC
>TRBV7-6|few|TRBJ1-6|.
CASSLGTQGFNSPLHF
TGTGCCAGCAGCTTAGGGACGCAGGGGTTTAATTCACCCCTCCACTTT
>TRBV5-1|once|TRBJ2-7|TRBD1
CASSYRTGWLYEQYF
TGCGCCAGCAGCTATCGGACAGGGTGGTTGTACGAGCAGTACTTC
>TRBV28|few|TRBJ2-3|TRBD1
CASSSMDRSSTDTQYF
TGTGCCAGCAGTTCGATGGACAGGTCTAGCACAGATACGCAGTATTTT
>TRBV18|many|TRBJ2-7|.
CASSPELQGRYEQYF
TGTGCCAGCTCACCAGAGCTGCAGGGGCGCTACGAGCAGTACTTC
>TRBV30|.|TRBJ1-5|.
CACSTSGTSNQPQHF
TGTGCCTGTTCAACATCCGGGACATCTAATCAGCCCCAGCATTTT
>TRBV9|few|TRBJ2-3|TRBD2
CASSVLGGRSTDTQYF
TGTGCCAGCAGCGTACTTGGCGGGAGGAGCACAGATACGCAGTATTTT
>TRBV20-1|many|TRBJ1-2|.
CSALDGYGYTF
TGCAGTGCCCTGGACGGGTATGGCTACACCTTC
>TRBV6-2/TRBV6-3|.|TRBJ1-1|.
CASSYKRRGGTEAFF
TGTGCCAGCAGTTATAAACGCAGGGGTGGGACTGAAGCTTTCTTT
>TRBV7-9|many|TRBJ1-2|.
CASSLVDGYTF
TGTGCCAGCAGCTTAGTAGACGGCTACACCTTC
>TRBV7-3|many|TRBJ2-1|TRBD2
CASSFNGAGNEQFF
TGTGCCAGCAGCTTTAACGGAGCGGGGAATGAGCAGTTCTTC
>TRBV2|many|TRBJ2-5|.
CASNKVGTEETQYF
TGTGCCAGCAACAAAGTCGGGACGGAAGAGACCCAGTACTTC
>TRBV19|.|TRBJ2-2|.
CASTRTRGRLTGELFF
TGTGCCAGTACCAGAACGCGGGGCCGTCTCACCGGGGAGCTGTTTTTT
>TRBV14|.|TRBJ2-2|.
CASSQFNTGELFF
TGTGCCAGCAGCCAGTTTAACACCGGGGAGCTGTTTTTT
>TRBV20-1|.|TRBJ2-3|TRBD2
CSATISGATRDTQYF
TGCAGTGCTACAATTAGCGGGGCCACTCGGGATACGCAGTATTTT
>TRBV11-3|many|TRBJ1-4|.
CASRMGTGNEKLFF
TGTGCCAGCAGAATGGGAACAGGGAACGAAAAACTGTTTTTT
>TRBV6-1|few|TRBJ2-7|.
CASRLDLSYYEQYF
TGTGCCAGCAGGCTGGACTTAAGCTACTACGAGCAGTACTTC
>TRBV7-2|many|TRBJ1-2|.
CASNRPTAFYGYTF
TGTGCCAGCAATCGCCCGACCGCCTTCTATGGCTACACCTTC
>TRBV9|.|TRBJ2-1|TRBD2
CASSAKRLAGYEQFF
TGTGCCAGCAGCGCAAAGAGACTAGCGGGTTATGAGCAGTTCTTC
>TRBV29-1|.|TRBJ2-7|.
CSVGSGSYEQYF
TGCAGCGTTGGTTCGGGTTCCTACGAGCAGTACTTC
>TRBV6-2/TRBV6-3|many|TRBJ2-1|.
CASSSRDQSYNEQFF
TGTGCCAGCAGTAGCCGGGACCAATCCTACAATGAGCAGTTCTTC
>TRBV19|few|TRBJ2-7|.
CASSMGGPSYEQYF
TGTGCCAGTAGTATGGGCGGGCCATCCTACGAGCAGTACTTC
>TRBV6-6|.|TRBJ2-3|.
CASSYSLRPDTQYF
TGTGCCAGCAGTTACTCGCTACGTCCAGATACGCAGTATTTT
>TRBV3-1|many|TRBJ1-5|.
CASSLSLDQPQHF
TGTGCCAGCAGCCTCTCTCTGGATCAGCCCCAGCATTTT
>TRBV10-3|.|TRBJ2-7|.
CAIRTDSPKLGPYEQYF
TGTGCCATCAGGACGGACAGTCCCAAGTTAGGGCCCTACGAGCAGTACTTC
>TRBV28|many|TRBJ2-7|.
CASSQLLIEYEQYF
TGTGCCAGCAGCCAGTTACTCATAGAGTACGAGCAGTACTTC
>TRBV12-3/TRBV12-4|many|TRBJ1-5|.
CASSLGRATGPQHF
TGTGCCAGCAGTTTGGGCAGGGCGACGGGGCCCCAGCATTTT
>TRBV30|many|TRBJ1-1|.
CAWRDPHMTTEAFF
TGTGCCTGGCGGGACCCCCACATGACCACTGAAGCTTTCTTT
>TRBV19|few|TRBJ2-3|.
CASSIGWGGPTDTQYF
TGTGCCAGTAGTATAGGGTGGGGCGGACCCACAGATACGCAGTATTTT
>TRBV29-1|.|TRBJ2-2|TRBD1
CSARTGDTGELFF
TGCAGCGCAAGGACAGGGGACACCGGGGAGCTGTTTTTT
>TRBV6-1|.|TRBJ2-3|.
CASSSPQAGMYTDTQYF
TGTGCCAGCAGTTCCCCCCAGGCGGGAATGTACACAGATACGCAGTATTTT
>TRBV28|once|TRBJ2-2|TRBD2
CASSLLLVLAGENTGELFF
TGTGCCAGCAGTTTACTTCTTGTACTAGCGGGAGAGAACACCGGGGAGCTGTTTTTT
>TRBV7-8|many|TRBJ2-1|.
CASSQRTSVGEQFF
TGTGCCAGCAGCCAAAGAACTAGTGTCGGTGAGCAGTTCTTC
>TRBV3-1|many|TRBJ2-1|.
CASSPTPPGTANEQFF
TGTGCCAGCAGCCCGACCCCCCCCGGGACGGCCAATGAGCAGTTCTTC
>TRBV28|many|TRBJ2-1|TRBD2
CASSPSHAGLAGYNEQFF
TGTGCCAGCAGCCCAAGTCACGCGGGACTAGCGGGCTACAATGAGCAGTTCTTC
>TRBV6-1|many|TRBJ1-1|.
CASKSGTLNTEAFF
TGTGCCAGCAAAAGTGGGACATTGAACACTGAAGCTTTCTTT
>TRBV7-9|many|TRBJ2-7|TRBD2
CASSSSGGNYEQYF
TGTGCCAGCAGCTCTAGCGGGGGGAACTACGAGCAGTACTTC
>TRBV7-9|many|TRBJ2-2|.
CASSLRLGVDTGELFF
TGTGCCAGCAGCTTACGTCTGGGGGTGGACACCGGGGAGCTGTTTTTT
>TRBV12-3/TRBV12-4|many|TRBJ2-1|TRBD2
CASRLRLAGVNEQFF
TGTGCCAGCAGGCTGAGACTAGCGGGAGTCAATGAGCAGTTCTTC
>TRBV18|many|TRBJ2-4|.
CASSLGPGDIQYF
TGTGCCAGCTCACTTGGGCCCGGGGACATTCAGTACTTC
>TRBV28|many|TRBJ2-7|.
CASSSRGLAYEQYF
TGTGCCAGCAGTTCTCGCGGGTTAGCCTACGAGCAGTACTTC
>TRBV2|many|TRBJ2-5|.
CASRIDSLGGLETQYF
TGTGCCAGCAGGATAGACAGCTTGGGAGGCCTTGAGACCCAGTACTTC
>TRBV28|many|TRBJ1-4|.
CASKTSNEKLFF
TGTGCCAGCAAAACATCGAATGAAAAACTGTTTTTT
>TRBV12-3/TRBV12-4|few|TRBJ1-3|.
CASSTTTGSGNTIYF
TGTGCCAGCAGTACAACGACGGGCTCTGGAAACACCATATATTTT
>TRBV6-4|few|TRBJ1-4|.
CASRQGTEKLFF
TGTGCCAGCAGACAGGGTACGGAAAAACTGTTTTTT
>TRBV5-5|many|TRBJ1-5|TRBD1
CASSTGQGIVQPQHF
TGTGCCAGCAGCACTGGACAGGGAATAGTTCAGCCCCAGCATTTT
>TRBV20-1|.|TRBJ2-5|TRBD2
CSARDESPGLAGGQETQYF
TGCAGTGCTAGAGATGAATCCCCGGGACTAGCGGGAGGCCAAGAGACCCAGTACTTC
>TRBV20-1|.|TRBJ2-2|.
CSAATGRHTGGLFF
TGCAGTGCCGCAACAGGGAGACACACCGGGGGGCTGTTTTTT
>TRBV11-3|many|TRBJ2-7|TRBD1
CASSKTGEDYEQYF
TGTGCCAGCAGCAAGACAGGGGAAGACTACGAGCAGTACTTC
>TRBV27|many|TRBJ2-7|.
CASSTWTVTSGYEQYF
TGTGCCAGCAGCACATGGACAGTGACCTCCGGGTACGAGCAGTACTTC